Listed below are T cell receptor beta chains from one sample, sequenced in a study of OX40 agonist ivuxolimab in advanced cancers. TCRdb's copy holds only in-frame clones and misses some; the assay was immunoSEQ multiplex PCR. Of some 50,000 clones in the sample, roughly 79% were seen once. The source was CD4+ or CD8+ T cells sorted from blood, collected in a trial of the OX40 agonist ivuxolimab. These receptors all come from an adult with an advanced solid tumor such as melanoma, head and neck, liver or kidney cancer. Both conserved end residues are trimmed from each CDR3. The order of the fields is J gene, V gene, CDR3 protein.

J gene: TRBJ1-2; V gene: TRBV5-4; CDR3 protein: ASSLGGDGYGYT
J gene: TRBJ2-1; V gene: TRBV5-1; CDR3 protein: ASTLGHGDNEQF
J gene: TRBJ1-5; V gene: TRBV7-9; CDR3 protein: ASSLQGGQPQH
J gene: TRBJ2-1; V gene: TRBV28; CDR3 protein: ASSLRRQPIYNEQF
J gene: TRBJ1-2; V gene: TRBV19; CDR3 protein: ASTYRGGYGYT
J gene: TRBJ1-1; V gene: TRBV6-1; CDR3 protein: ASSYVVELI
J gene: TRBJ2-7; V gene: TRBV28; CDR3 protein: ASSLILTDGEQY
J gene: TRBJ2-7; V gene: TRBV5-6; CDR3 protein: ASKDQALAYEQY
J gene: TRBJ1-4; V gene: TRBV7-2; CDR3 protein: ASSPWGPPKSTNEKLF
J gene: TRBJ2-3; V gene: TRBV1; CDR3 protein: TSSVSGGSTDTQY
J gene: TRBJ2-3; V gene: TRBV28; CDR3 protein: ASSFLADTDTQY
J gene: TRBJ2-7; V gene: TRBV5-1; CDR3 protein: ASSSTGPYEQY
J gene: TRBJ1-2; V gene: TRBV6-5; CDR3 protein: ASRQVGAGGYT
J gene: TRBJ2-7; V gene: TRBV5-6; CDR3 protein: ASSITERSYEQY
J gene: TRBJ1-5; V gene: TRBV6-1; CDR3 protein: ASSEALLIRVQPQH
J gene: TRBJ2-1; V gene: TRBV19; CDR3 protein: ASSIAAGGRNEQF
J gene: TRBJ2-3; V gene: TRBV6-1; CDR3 protein: ASIPGTGYDTQY
J gene: TRBJ2-5; V gene: TRBV7-8; CDR3 protein: ASSLPETQY
J gene: TRBJ2-1; V gene: TRBV28; CDR3 protein: ASSFPGQGYNEQF
J gene: TRBJ2-2; V gene: TRBV4-3; CDR3 protein: ASSPGQGTGELF
J gene: TRBJ2-1; V gene: TRBV5-5; CDR3 protein: ASTSWGWVADEQF
J gene: TRBJ2-7; V gene: TRBV28; CDR3 protein: ASSPGRSTGLSYEQY
J gene: TRBJ2-1; V gene: TRBV27; CDR3 protein: ATGINRVGYNEQF
J gene: TRBJ2-1; V gene: TRBV28; CDR3 protein: ASSQTGGPNNEQF
J gene: TRBJ2-1; V gene: TRBV27; CDR3 protein: ASSPSGRGNGNEQF
J gene: TRBJ2-1; V gene: TRBV5-8; CDR3 protein: ASTLPPDNEQF
J gene: TRBJ2-7; V gene: TRBV6-5; CDR3 protein: ASSYVAGYYEQY
J gene: TRBJ2-1; V gene: TRBV10-2; CDR3 protein: ASSESPVALYYNEQF
J gene: TRBJ1-2; V gene: TRBV9; CDR3 protein: ASSGDRGRDYGYT
J gene: TRBJ1-2; V gene: TRBV4-2; CDR3 protein: ASSPWAGNGYT
J gene: TRBJ2-1; V gene: TRBV5-4; CDR3 protein: ASSSGQGRNEQF
J gene: TRBJ2-5; V gene: TRBV11-1; CDR3 protein: ASSLVGTRYSYQETQY